A selection of T cell receptor beta chains follows, all from one sample in a study of identical twins. Using its own MiXCR run on the 5' RACE reads, TCRdb lists one record per CDR3 protein. The sample lists hundreds of thousands of distinct CDR3 sequences, about 12% occurring once. These same data were also listed under a study on yellow fever vaccine responses in identical twins.

The sequenced material came from PBMCs. These TCRs come from a woman in her late teens or twenties in good health. CDR3s include the opening cysteine and the closing phenylalanine or tryptophan. D genes are given only for firm matches. Not all rows give a size; the values are once, few, many and, for expanded clones, a class.

V	D	size	J	DNA	CDR3
TRBV20-1	-	few	TRBJ2-3	TGCAGCGCTATCCCAGCGGAGATGATTTATACGCAGTATTTT	CSAIPAEMIYTQYF
TRBV20-1	-	-	TRBJ2-7	TGCAGTGCAAAGCCCCTGGACAGAGCCTACGAGCAGTACTTC	CSAKPLDRAYEQYF
TRBV5-1	TRBD2	-	TRBJ2-1	TGCGCCAGCAGCTTGAGGACTAGCGGGAGTCGGTACAATGAGCAGTTCTTC	CASSLRTSGSRYNEQFF
TRBV2	-	few	TRBJ2-4	TGTGCCAGCAGTGTATCAGAGACAGCGAGCATTCAGTACTTC	CASSVSETASIQYF
TRBV24-1	TRBD1	few	TRBJ2-2	TGTGCCACCAGTGATTTGTTTGACAGGGCGAACTCTGCGAACACCGGGGAGCTGTTTTTT	CATSDLFDRANSANTGELFF
TRBV7-2	TRBD1	many	TRBJ2-3	TGTGCCAGCAGTCCGGGACAGGTGTACACAGATACGCAGTATTTT	CASSPGQVYTDTQYF
TRBV11-2	TRBD2	-	TRBJ2-7	TGTGCCAGCAGCCCCCTAGCGGGAGACCCTAGGGAGCAGTACTTC	CASSPLAGDPREQYF
TRBV3-1	TRBD2	many	TRBJ2-1	TGTGCCAGCAGCCAAGATTTGTCTAGCGGGAGGGACGAGCAGTTCTTC	CASSQDLSSGRDEQFF
TRBV12-3/TRBV12-4	-	few	TRBJ1-3	TGTGCCAGCAGTCCTATACAGGGACTGAGTAACACCATATATTTT	CASSPIQGLSNTIYF
TRBV20-1	TRBD2	-	TRBJ2-7	TGCAGTGCTATCCCTAGCGGGAGCCGGCAGTACTTC	CSAIPSGSRQYF
TRBV14	-	-	TRBJ1-4	TGTGCCAGCAGCCAAGCCCAACAGGGCCGGACTAATGAAAAACTGTTTTTT	CASSQAQQGRTNEKLFF
TRBV7-7	TRBD2	few	TRBJ2-3	TGTGCCAGCAGCCCCCATAGCGGGATTCGAGATACGCAGTATTTT	CASSPHSGIRDTQYF